This T cell receptor (beta chain) was profiled in a study of T cells in Graves' hyperthyroidism and ophthalmopathy. It was RNA transcripts that yielded the amplified TCR beta CDR3 regions. Initially, a first-round RT-PCR of the TCR CDR3 employed the HTBI primer set. Using its own MiXCR run on the multiplex PCR reads, TCRdb lists one record per CDR3 protein. Among around 620,000 distinct CDR3 sequences listed, approximately 44% were seen once. At least ten counts were recorded for this clonotype. Germline V gene data show CDR1 as SQVTM and CDR2 as ANQGSEA. The junction had 4 bases not matched to a gene; V was cut back by 5 bases and J by 5 bases. The CDR3 has 12 amino acids.

The receptor's source is an adult woman with Graves' disease, either hyperthyroidism or ophthalmopathy (not recorded which). The genes are TRBV29-1 and TRBJ2-7; the match to TRBD1 covers 9 bases. Sequencing was carried out using peripheral blood or thyroid tissue (not recorded which). CDR3: CSVYGTGNEQYF. DNA of the CDR3: TGCAGCGTTTACGGGACAGGGAACGAGCAGTACTTC.